A single sample is the source of the 15 T cell receptor beta chains below, sequenced in a study of T cells in Graves' hyperthyroidism and ophthalmopathy. The investigators amplified TCR beta CDR3 regions from RNA transcripts. The study used the HTBI primer set for a first-round RT-PCR of the TCR CDR3. One entry per CDR3 protein results from TCRdb running MiXCR on the multiplex PCR reads. The table shows about 700,000 distinct CDR3 sequences, with approximately 14% occurring only once. The material sequenced was blood. These receptors were collected from a woman aged 18-35 years with Graves' hyperthyroidism.

This clonotype occurred a few times. V usage is TRBV2 and J usage is TRBJ1-1; weak D call: TRBD1 (5 bases). Germline CDR1 and CDR2: SNHLY and FYNNEI. Trimming pared 10 bases from V and 0 bases from J, leaving 15 bases between. This CDR3 has 14 residues. Written as DNA, the CDR3 is TGTGCCACGACAACTGAGGGGATGAACACTGAAGCTTTCTTT. Its protein product is CATTTEGMNTEAFF.

This clonotype was seen a few times. At one of its ends the junction is not consistent with the germline gene, which may arise from a read error. The chain recombines TRBV19 with TRBJ1-5; D is undetermined. Germline V gene data show CDR1 as LNHDA and CDR2 as SQIVND (reference sequence). This CDR3 has 17 residues. The CDR3 sequence is CASSGRFLGRSNQPPHF. CDR3 bases: TGTGCCAGTAGTGGGAGGTTCTTGGGAAGGAGCAATCAGCCCCCGCATTTT.

This clonotype was picked up many times. The CDR3 reads CASSLRGRGRRGGYTF. The CDR3 DNA reads TGTGCCAGCAGCTTAAGAGGCAGGGGGCGTAGGGGTGGCTACACCTTC. The chain links TRBV7-8 to TRBJ1-2; 8 bases align to TRBD1. This CDR3 region has 16 residues. CDR1 and CDR2 (germline): SGHVS, FQNEAQ. With 2 bases clipped from V and 7 bases from J, the junction kept 12 bases outside the gene matches.

The chain is built from TRBV29-1 and TRBJ1-1, with D maybe TRBD1 (6 bases). Looked up from germline, CDR1 is SQVTM and CDR2 is ANQGSEA. The CDR3 loop spans 15 amino acids. V lost 2 bases, J lost 5 bases, and 18 bases lay in between. The CDR3 region is CSVEIQGMGETEAFF. The CDR3 nucleotides read TGCAGCGTTGAAATCCAGGGGATGGGAGAAACTGAAGCTTTCTTT.

The chain employs TRBV4-3 and TRBJ2-7, with no clear D. The V gene's germline CDR1 is LGHNA and CDR2 YSLEER. The V end was cut by 0 bases, the J end by 5 bases, with 14 bases between. The length of the CDR3 is 15 residues. The CDR3 nucleotides are TGCGCCAGCAGCCAAGACTCCGGAGTTAGCAACGAGCAGTACTTC. As protein: CASSQDSGVSNEQYF.

The chain carries TRBV27 and TRBJ2-2; D might be TRBD1 or TRBD2, each matching 5 bases. The V end lost 8 bases, the J end lost 8 bases, and 15 bases lay between the germline ends. This CDR3 is built from 13 residues. Germline V CDR1 and CDR2: MNHEY, SMNVEV (reference sequence). CDR3 in DNA: TGTGCCAGCCGGGGACCCCCCGTTGGGGAGCTGTTTTTT. It translates to CASRGPPVGELFF.

The sample holds many counts of this clonotype. The V call is TRBV27, the J call TRBJ1-2; the D is unclear. There are 13 residues in the CDR3. Trimming pared 2 bases from V and 2 bases from J, leaving 6 bases between. Germline CDR1 is MNHEY and CDR2 is SMNVEV (reference sequence). The CDR3 here is CASSLQENYGYTF. CDR3 nucleotides: TGTGCCAGCAGTTTACAGGAAAACTATGGCTACACCTTC.

The table lists this clonotype with a count of one. A read error may be the cause here, since a much bigger clone is one base away. J is TRBJ1-1 and V is TRBV5-6, with TRBD1 matching 9 bases. CDR3 size: 14 residues. CDR1 and CDR2 (germline): SGHDT, YYEEEE. J gave up 6 bases and V 5 bases, and 8 bases lay outside the gene matches. Here the CDR3 DNA reads TGTGCCAGCAGTCCCGGGACAGGGCCCTCTGAAGCTTTCTTT. Protein sequence: CASSPGTGPSEAFF. The complete variable domain, with remaining parts taken from reference TRBV5-6 and TRBJ1-1, reads DAGVTQSPTHLIKTRGQQVTLRCSPKSGHDTVSWYQQALGQGPQFIFQYYEEEERQRGNFPDRFSGHQFPNYSSELNVNALLLGDSALYLCASSPGTGPSEAFFGQGTRLTVV.

This clonotype was observed a few times. This chain connects TRBV6-4 to TRBJ2-7; a weak D match, TRBD1 (6 bases). CDR1 and CDR2 from the germline V gene are MRHNA and SNTAGT. Trimming took 6 bases from V and 3 from J, leaving 27 bases between them. The CDR3 is made up of 18 amino acids. As DNA, the CDR3 is TGTGCCAGCAGACCATCATGGCGGTACAGGGCTTTAATCTACGAGCAGTACTTC. This sequence encodes CASRPSWRYRALIYEQYF.

In this sample, this clonotype turned up many times. This chain links TRBV11-2 with TRBJ2-7, with TRBD2 as a possible D gene (5 bases). This CDR3 contains 10 residues. CDR1 SGHAT and CDR2 FQNNGV come from the germline V gene. The V gene lost 9 bases and the J gene lost 6 bases, with 9 bases spanning the gap. The CDR3 region has the DNA TGTGCCAGTCTAGGAGGCGAGCAGTACTTC. This sequence encodes CASLGGEQYF.

The genes are TRBV7-2 and TRBJ1-6; 7 bases fit TRBD1. The CDR3 is made up of 16 amino acids. CDR1 SGHTA and CDR2 FQGNSA come from the germline V gene. Trimming cost V 3 bases and J 7 bases; bases outside gene matches: 9. CDR3 residues: CASSLVAGTVNSPLHF. The CDR3 DNA reads as TGTGCCAGCAGCTTGGTCGCCGGGACAGTGAATTCACCCCTCCACTTT.

The genes are TRBV24-1 and TRBJ1-5; D is unresolved. The CDR3 totals 13 residues. V was shortened by 4 bases and J by 9 bases, with 12 bases between the two germline ends. Looked up from germline, CDR1 is KGHDR and CDR2 is SFDVKD. DNA for the CDR3: TGTGCCACCAGTGACAGGTTCGAGAGGCCCCAGCATTTT. This gives the protein CATSDRFERPQHF.

This clonotype has at least ten counts. The chain combines TRBV7-9 with TRBJ2-7; TRBD1 might be the D (6 bases). V was trimmed by 0 bases and J by 6 bases, leaving 9 bases between them. CDR1 and CDR2 from the germline V gene are SEHNR and FQNEAQ (reference sequence). The CDR3 runs to 13 residues. CDR3 in amino acids: CASSLAQGGEQYF. The CDR3 nucleotides read TGTGCCAGCAGCTTAGCACAGGGCGGCGAGCAGTACTTC.

The chain combines TRBV7-9 with TRBJ2-1, with D tentatively TRBD1 (5 bases). V was shortened by 3 bases and J by 7 bases, with 13 bases between the two germline ends. The germline V gene encodes CDR1 SEHNR and CDR2 FQNEAQ (reference sequence). The CDR3 is 14 residues long. CDR3 region: CASSFPGRLNEQFF. The CDR3 region has the DNA TGTGCCAGCAGCTTCCCAGGGCGGTTAAATGAGCAGTTCTTC.

The chain recombines TRBV6-1 with TRBJ2-7; 7 bases fit TRBD2. The germline V gene encodes CDR1 MNHNS and CDR2 SASEGT. The CDR3 runs 16 residues. Trimming removed 1 base from V and 3 bases from J; junction bases left unmatched: 9. The CDR3 protein is CASSEVNGPSGYEQYF. CDR3 in DNA: TGTGCCAGCAGTGAAGTTAATGGGCCTAGCGGCTACGAGCAGTACTTC.